Here is one T cell receptor (beta chain) with its context. Only in-frame clones appear in the TCRdb table, and some are missing; sequencing was by immunoSEQ multiplex PCR. The profile covers 200,000 to 300,000 clones, with about nine tenths appearing a single time and around 1.5% taken by the ten largest. Trimming cost V 6 bases and J 9 bases; bases outside gene matches: 3. Germline CDR1 MNHEY, CDR2 SVGEGT. The CDR3 has 13 amino acids. The sample originates from a study of blood T cell repertoires in COVID-19. This chain uses TRBV6-2 or TRBV6-3 with TRBJ2-5; TRBD2 matches at 14 bases. This TCR was recovered from a woman aged 55-75 years who had recovered from COVID-19. The sequencing sample was made of peripheral blood. For the CDR3, the DNA is TGTGCCAGCAGCAGGACTAGCGGGGGGTCCCAGTACTTC. The encoded protein is CASSRTSGGSQYF.